This TCR beta chain was obtained from a study of blood T cell repertoires in COVID-19. Study as a whole: Whether acute or convalescent, the COVID-19 samples came from the United States, Italy and Spain. T cells, B-cell-depleted T cells, or PBMCs supplied cDNA or gDNA.

CDR3 length equals 15 residues. Trimming shortened V by 5 bases and J by 0 bases, and 13 bases separated the two germline ends. Germline values: CDR1 SGHVS, CDR2 FQNEAQ. Data came from immunoSEQ multiplex PCR; TCRdb stores just in-frame clones and leaves some out. Here the sample spans 350,000 to 450,000 clones, more than 85% being singletons. Residents of 24 US areas, aged about 18 to 89 years, made up the participants. Sequenced input: PBMCs or T cells enriched from blood (not recorded which). The genes are TRBV7-8 and TRBJ1-2, with unresolved D. The clonotype originates from a woman between 35 and 50 years old who had been exposed to COVID-19. The CDR3 reads CASSPTPTANYGYTF. DNA of the CDR3: TGTGCCAGCAGCCCTACTCCTACAGCTAACTATGGCTACACCTTC.